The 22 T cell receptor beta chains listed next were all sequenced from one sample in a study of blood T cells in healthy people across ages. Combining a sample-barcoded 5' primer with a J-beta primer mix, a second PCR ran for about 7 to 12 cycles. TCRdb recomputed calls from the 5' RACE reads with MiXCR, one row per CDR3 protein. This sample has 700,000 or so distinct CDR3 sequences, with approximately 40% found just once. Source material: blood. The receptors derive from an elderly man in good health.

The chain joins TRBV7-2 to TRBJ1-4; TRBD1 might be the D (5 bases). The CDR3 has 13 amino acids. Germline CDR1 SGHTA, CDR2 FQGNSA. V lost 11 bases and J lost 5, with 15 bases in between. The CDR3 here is CASAGGENEKLFF. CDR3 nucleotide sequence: TGTGCCTCCGCGGGGGGGGAGAATGAAAAACTGTTTTTT.

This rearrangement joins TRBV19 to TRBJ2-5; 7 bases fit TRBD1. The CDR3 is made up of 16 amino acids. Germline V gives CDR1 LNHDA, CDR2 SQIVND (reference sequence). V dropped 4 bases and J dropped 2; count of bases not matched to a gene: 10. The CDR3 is CASSTGQANGQETQYF. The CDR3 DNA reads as TGTGCCAGTAGTACCGGACAGGCCAATGGACAAGAGACCCAGTACTTC.

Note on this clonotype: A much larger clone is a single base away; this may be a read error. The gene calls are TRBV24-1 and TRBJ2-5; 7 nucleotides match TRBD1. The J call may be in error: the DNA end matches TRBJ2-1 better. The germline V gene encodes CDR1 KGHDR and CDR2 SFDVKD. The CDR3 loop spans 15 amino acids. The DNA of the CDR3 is TGTGCCACCAGTGATCCTACAGGGGCCCAAGAGACCCAGTTCTTC. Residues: CATSDPTGAQETQFF.

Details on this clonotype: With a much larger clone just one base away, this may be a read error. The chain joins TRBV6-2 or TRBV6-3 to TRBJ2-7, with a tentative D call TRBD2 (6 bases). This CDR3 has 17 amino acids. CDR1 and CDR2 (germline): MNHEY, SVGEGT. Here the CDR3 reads CANSYSVEREFNYEQYF. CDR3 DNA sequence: TGTGCCAACAGTTACTCGGTGGAACGGGAGTTCAACTACGAGCAGTACTTC.

CDR3: CASSLARRISNQPQHF. The DNA for the CDR3 is TGCGCCAGCAGCTTGGCGCGGCGCATTAGCAATCAGCCCCAGCATTTT. The V call is TRBV5-1, the J call TRBJ1-5; D not resolved. V lost 0 bases and J lost 0, with 10 bases in between. In germline, CDR1 is SGHRS, CDR2 YFSETQ. The CDR3 has 16 residues. The complete variable domain, with remaining parts taken from reference TRBV5-1 and TRBJ1-5, reads KAGVTQTPRYLIKTRGQQVTLSCSPISGHRSVSWYQQTPGQGLQFLFEYFSETQRNKGNFPGRFSGRQFSNSRSEMNVSTLELGDSALYLCASSLARRISNQPQHFGDGTRLSIL.

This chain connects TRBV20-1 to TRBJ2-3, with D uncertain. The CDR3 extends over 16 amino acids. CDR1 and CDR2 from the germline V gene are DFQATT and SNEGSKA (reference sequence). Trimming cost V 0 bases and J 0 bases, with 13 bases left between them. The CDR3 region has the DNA TGCAGTGCTAGAGACTACGGCAGCGTGAGCACAGATACGCAGTATTTT. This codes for CSARDYGSVSTDTQYF.

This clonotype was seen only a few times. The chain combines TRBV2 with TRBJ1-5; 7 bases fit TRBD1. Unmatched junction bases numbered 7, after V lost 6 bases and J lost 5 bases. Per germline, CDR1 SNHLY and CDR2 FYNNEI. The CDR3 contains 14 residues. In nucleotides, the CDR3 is TGTGCCAGCAGGAGGGACAGCATTTATCAGCCCCAGCATTTT. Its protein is CASRRDSIYQPQHF.

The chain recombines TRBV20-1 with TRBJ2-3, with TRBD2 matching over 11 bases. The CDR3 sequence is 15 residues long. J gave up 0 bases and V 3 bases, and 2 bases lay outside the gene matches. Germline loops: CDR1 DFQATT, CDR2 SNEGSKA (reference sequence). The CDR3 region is CSARTSGASTDTQYF. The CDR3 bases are TGCAGTGCTAGGACTAGCGGGGCTAGCACAGATACGCAGTATTTT.

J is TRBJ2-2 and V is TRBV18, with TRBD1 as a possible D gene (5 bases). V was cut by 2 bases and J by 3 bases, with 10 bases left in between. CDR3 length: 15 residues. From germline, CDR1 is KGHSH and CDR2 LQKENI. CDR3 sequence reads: CASSPRTIDTGELFF. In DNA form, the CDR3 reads TGTGCCAGCTCACCAAGGACAATTGACACCGGGGAGCTGTTTTTT.

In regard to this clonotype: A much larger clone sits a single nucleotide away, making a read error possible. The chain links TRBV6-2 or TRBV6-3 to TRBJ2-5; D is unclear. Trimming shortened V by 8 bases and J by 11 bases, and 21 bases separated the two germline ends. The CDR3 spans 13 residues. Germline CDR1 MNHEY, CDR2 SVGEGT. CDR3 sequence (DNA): TGTGCCAGCCAGGCGGATCTAAACAATGAGCAGTACTTC. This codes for CASQADLNNEQYF.

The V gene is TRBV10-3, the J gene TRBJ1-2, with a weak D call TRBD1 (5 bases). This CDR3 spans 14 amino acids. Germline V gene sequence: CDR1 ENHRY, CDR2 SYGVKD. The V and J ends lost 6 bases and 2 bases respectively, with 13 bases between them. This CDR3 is CAIRGEGINYGYTF. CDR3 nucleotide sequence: TGTGCCATCAGGGGGGAGGGGATCAACTATGGCTACACCTTC.

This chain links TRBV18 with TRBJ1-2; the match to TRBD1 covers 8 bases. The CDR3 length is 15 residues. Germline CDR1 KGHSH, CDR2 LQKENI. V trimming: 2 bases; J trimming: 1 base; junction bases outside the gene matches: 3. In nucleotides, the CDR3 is TGTGCCAGCTCACCATCGGACAGGGTTAACTATGGCTACACCTTC. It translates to CASSPSDRVNYGYTF. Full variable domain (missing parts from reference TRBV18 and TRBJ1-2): NAGVMQNPRHLVRRRGQEARLRCSPMKGHSHVYWYRQLPEEGLKFMVYLQKENIIDESGMPKERFSAEFPKEGPSILRIQQVVRGDSAAYFCASSPSDRVNYGYTFGSGTRLTVV.

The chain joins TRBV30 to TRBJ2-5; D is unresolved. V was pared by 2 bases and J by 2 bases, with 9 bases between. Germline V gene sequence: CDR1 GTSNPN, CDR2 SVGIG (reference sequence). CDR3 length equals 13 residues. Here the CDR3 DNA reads TGTGCCTGGAGTTACGGCAGTCAAGAGACCCAGTACTTC. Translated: CAWSYGSQETQYF. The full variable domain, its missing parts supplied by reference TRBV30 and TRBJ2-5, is SQTIHQWPATLVQPVGSPLSLECTVEGTSNPNLYWYRQAAGRGLQLLFYSVGIGQISSEVPQNLSASRPQDRQFILSSKKLLLSDSGFYLCAWSYGSQETQYFGPGTRLLVL.

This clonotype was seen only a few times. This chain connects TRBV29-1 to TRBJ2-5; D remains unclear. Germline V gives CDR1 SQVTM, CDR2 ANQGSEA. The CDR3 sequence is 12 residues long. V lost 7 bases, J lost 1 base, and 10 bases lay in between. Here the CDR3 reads CSGDISQETQYF. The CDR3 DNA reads TGCAGCGGCGATATAAGCCAAGAGACCCAGTACTTC. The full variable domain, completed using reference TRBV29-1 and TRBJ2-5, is SAVISQKPSRDICQRGTSLTIQCQVDSQVTMMFWYRQQPGQSLTLIATANQGSEATYESGFVIDKFPISRPNLTFSTLTVSNMSPEDSSIYLCSGDISQETQYFGPGTRLLVL.

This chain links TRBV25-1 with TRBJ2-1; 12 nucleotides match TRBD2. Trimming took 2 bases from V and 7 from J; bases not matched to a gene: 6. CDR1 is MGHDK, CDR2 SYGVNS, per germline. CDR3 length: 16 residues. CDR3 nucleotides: TGTGCCAGCAGTGAAAGTGTGACTAGCGGGAGTAATGAGCAGTTCTTC. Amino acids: CASSESVTSGSNEQFF.

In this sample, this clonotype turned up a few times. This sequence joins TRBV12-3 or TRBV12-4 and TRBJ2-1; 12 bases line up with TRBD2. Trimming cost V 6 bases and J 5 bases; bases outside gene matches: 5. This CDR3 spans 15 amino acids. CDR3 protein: CASSPGLAGNNEQFF. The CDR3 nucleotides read TGTGCCAGCAGCCCCGGACTAGCGGGAAACAATGAGCAGTTCTTC.

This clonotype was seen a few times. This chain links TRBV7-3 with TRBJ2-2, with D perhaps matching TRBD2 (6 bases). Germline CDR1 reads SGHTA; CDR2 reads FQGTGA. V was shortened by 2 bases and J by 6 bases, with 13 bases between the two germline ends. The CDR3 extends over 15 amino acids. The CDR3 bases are TGTGCCAGCAGCTTATCCCGGGGGTCCCCCGGGGAGCTGTTTTTT. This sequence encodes CASSLSRGSPGELFF.

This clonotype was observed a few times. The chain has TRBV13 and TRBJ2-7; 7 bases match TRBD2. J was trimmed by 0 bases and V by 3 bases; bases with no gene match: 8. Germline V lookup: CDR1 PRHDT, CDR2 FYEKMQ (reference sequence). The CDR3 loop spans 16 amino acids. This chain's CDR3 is CASSFVGAGSSYEQYF. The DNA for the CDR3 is TGTGCCAGCAGCTTCGTTGGAGCGGGGAGCTCCTACGAGCAGTACTTC.

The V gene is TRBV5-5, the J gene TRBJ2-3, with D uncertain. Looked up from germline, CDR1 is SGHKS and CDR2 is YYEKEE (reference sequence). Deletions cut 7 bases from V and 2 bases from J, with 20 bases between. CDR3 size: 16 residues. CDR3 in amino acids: CASGAYGRFPTDTQYF. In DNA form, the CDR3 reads TGTGCCAGCGGAGCTTACGGACGGTTCCCCACAGATACGCAGTATTTT. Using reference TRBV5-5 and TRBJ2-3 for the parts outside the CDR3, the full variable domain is DAGVTQSPTHLIKTRGQQVTLRCSPISGHKSVSWYQQVLGQGPQFIFQYYEKEERGRGNFPDRFSARQFPNYSSELNVNALLLGDSALYLCASGAYGRFPTDTQYFGPGTRLTVL.

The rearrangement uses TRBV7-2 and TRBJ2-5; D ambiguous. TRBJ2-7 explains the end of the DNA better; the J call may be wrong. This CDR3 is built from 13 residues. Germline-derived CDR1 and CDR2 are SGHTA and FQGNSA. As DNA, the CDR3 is TGTGCCAGCAGCTTCTTCTCAGCCTACGAGCAGTACTTC. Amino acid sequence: CASSFFSAYEQYF.

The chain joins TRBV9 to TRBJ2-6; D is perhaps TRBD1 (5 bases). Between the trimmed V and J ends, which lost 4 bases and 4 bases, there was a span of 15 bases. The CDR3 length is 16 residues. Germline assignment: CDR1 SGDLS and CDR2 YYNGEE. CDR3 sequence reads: CASSPWGSFGANVLTF. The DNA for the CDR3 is TGTGCCAGCAGCCCCTGGGGCTCCTTCGGGGCCAACGTCCTGACTTTC.

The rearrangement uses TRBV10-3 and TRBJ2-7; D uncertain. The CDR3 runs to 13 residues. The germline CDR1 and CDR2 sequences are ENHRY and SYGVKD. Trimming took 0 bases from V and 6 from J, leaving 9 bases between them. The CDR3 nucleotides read TGTGCCATCAGTGAGTCTCGGGCACTCGAGCAGTACTTC. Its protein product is CAISESRALEQYF.